The rows below give T cell receptor beta chains drawn from one sample of a study of cytomegalovirus exposure and HLA in healthy donors. Assay used: immunoSEQ multiplex PCR; TCRdb lists only in-frame clones, some missing. The sample yields under 200,000 clones, roughly 76% seen once. What was sequenced was PBMCs. The source is a male donor in good health and CMV-seronegative. The CDR3 runs from the conserved cysteine through the conserved F or W. The order of the fields is V gene, J gene, D gene, clone size, CDR3 DNA, CDR3 protein. The D gene is left open where the match is weak. Clone size, where shown, is once, few, many, or a class for clones that have expanded.

V gene: TRBV7-8; J gene: TRBJ2-1; D gene: TRBD1; clone size: few; CDR3 DNA: TGTGCCAGCAGCATATTTTCAGGGACAGGGGGGTACAATGAGCAGTTCTTC; CDR3 protein: CASSIFSGTGGYNEQFF
V gene: TRBV11-1; J gene: TRBJ2-1; D gene: TRBD2; clone size: .; CDR3 DNA: TGTGCCAGCACCCAAGCGGGAACCTACAATGAGCAGTTCTTC; CDR3 protein: CASTQAGTYNEQFF
V gene: TRBV19; J gene: TRBJ2-3; D gene: .; clone size: .; CDR3 DNA: TGTGCCAGTAGCCAAGGGGTGCGCACAGATACGCAGTATTTT; CDR3 protein: CASSQGVRTDTQYF
V gene: TRBV9; J gene: TRBJ1-4; D gene: TRBD1; clone size: .; CDR3 DNA: TGTGCCAGCAGCGTAGCAGGGGGTAATGAAAAACTGTTTTTT; CDR3 protein: CASSVAGGNEKLFF
V gene: TRBV6-5; J gene: TRBJ1-5; D gene: .; clone size: .; CDR3 DNA: TGTGCCAGCAGTCGGGGAGTAGGCAATCAGCCCCAGCATTTT; CDR3 protein: CASSRGVGNQPQHF
V gene: TRBV27; J gene: TRBJ2-2; D gene: .; clone size: .; CDR3 DNA: TGTGCCACCGGGGGACCCACCCCACCCACCGGGGAGCTGTTTTTT; CDR3 protein: CATGGPTPPTGELFF
V gene: TRBV7-9; J gene: TRBJ2-7; D gene: .; clone size: .; CDR3 DNA: TGTGCCAGCAGCCTTGGGGGCACCTACGAGCAGTACTTC; CDR3 protein: CASSLGGTYEQYF
V gene: TRBV2; J gene: TRBJ1-1; D gene: .; clone size: few; CDR3 DNA: TGTGCCAGCAGTGCGGCGGGGGGCTACACTGAAGCTTTCTTT; CDR3 protein: CASSAAGGYTEAFF
V gene: TRBV10-3; J gene: TRBJ2-7; D gene: TRBD1; clone size: .; CDR3 DNA: TGTGCCATCAGCCTGGGCCAGGGGGAACACGAGCAGTACTTC; CDR3 protein: CAISLGQGEHEQYF
V gene: TRBV4-1; J gene: TRBJ2-7; D gene: TRBD2; clone size: .; CDR3 DNA: TGCGCCAGCAGCCCGACCCCGGGACTAGCGGGGGGGAGGACCTACGAGCAGTACTTC; CDR3 protein: CASSPTPGLAGGRTYEQYF
V gene: TRBV6-6; J gene: TRBJ1-1; D gene: .; clone size: .; CDR3 DNA: TGTGCCAGCAGCTCCGTTAACATGAACACTGAAGCTTTCTTT; CDR3 protein: CASSSVNMNTEAFF
V gene: TRBV7-9; J gene: TRBJ2-5; D gene: TRBD1; clone size: .; CDR3 DNA: TGTGCCAGCAGTTCCGGGACAGAAGAGACCCAGTACTTC; CDR3 protein: CASSSGTEETQYF
V gene: TRBV11-2; J gene: TRBJ1-3; D gene: .; clone size: .; CDR3 DNA: TGTGCCAGCAGCTTAGTTTCCAGTTACTCTGGAAACACCATATATTTT; CDR3 protein: CASSLVSSYSGNTIYF
V gene: TRBV27; J gene: TRBJ2-7; D gene: .; clone size: .; CDR3 DNA: TGTGCCAGCAGTTTATCGCGGGCAGTTGGGCACGAGCAGTACTTC; CDR3 protein: CASSLSRAVGHEQYF
V gene: TRBV7-8; J gene: TRBJ2-7; D gene: TRBD1; clone size: .; CDR3 DNA: TGTGCCAGCAGTATAGTTACAACAGGGGGAGAAGAGGAGCAGTACTTC; CDR3 protein: CASSIVTTGGEEEQYF
V gene: TRBV5-1; J gene: TRBJ2-3; D gene: TRBD2; clone size: .; CDR3 DNA: TGCGCCAGCAGCTTAGGGCTAGCGGGGGGAACAGATACGCAGTATTTT; CDR3 protein: CASSLGLAGGTDTQYF
V gene: TRBV7-2; J gene: TRBJ1-2; D gene: .; clone size: .; CDR3 DNA: TGTGCCAGCAGCTCAGGGGAATTCGGTGGCTACACCTTC; CDR3 protein: CASSSGEFGGYTF
V gene: TRBV11-2; J gene: TRBJ2-3; D gene: TRBD1; clone size: .; CDR3 DNA: TGTGCCAGCAGCTTGGGGACAGGCCCAGATACGCAGTATTTT; CDR3 protein: CASSLGTGPDTQYF
V gene: TRBV19; J gene: TRBJ2-1; D gene: TRBD2; clone size: .; CDR3 DNA: TGTGCCAGTAGTAAGACTAGCGGGGGCCGCTACAATGAGCAGTTCTTC; CDR3 protein: CASSKTSGGRYNEQFF
V gene: TRBV19; J gene: TRBJ1-5; D gene: .; clone size: .; CDR3 DNA: TGTGCCAGTAGTATAGGACAGAGTAGCAATCAGCCCCAGCATTTT; CDR3 protein: CASSIGQSSNQPQHF
V gene: TRBV5-1; J gene: TRBJ1-1; D gene: TRBD1; clone size: .; CDR3 DNA: TGCGCCAGCAGCTATAGCGGACAGGGGAAGGTTGAAGCTTTCTTT; CDR3 protein: CASSYSGQGKVEAFF
V gene: TRBV6-1; J gene: TRBJ1-6; D gene: .; clone size: .; CDR3 DNA: TGTGCCAGCAGGGAGACCCACAGGGACTCACCCCTCCACTTT; CDR3 protein: CASRETHRDSPLHF
V gene: TRBV18; J gene: TRBJ2-1; D gene: TRBD2; clone size: .; CDR3 DNA: TGTGCCAGCTCACCACGACTAGCGGGAGATACCTACAATGAGCAGTTCTTC; CDR3 protein: CASSPRLAGDTYNEQFF
V gene: TRBV29-1; J gene: TRBJ1-2; D gene: .; clone size: once; CDR3 DNA: TGCAGCGTTACCCCAGGGGCCTATGGCTACACCTTC; CDR3 protein: CSVTPGAYGYTF
V gene: TRBV13; J gene: TRBJ1-4; D gene: .; clone size: .; CDR3 DNA: TGTGCCAGCAGCCACTCCACCGGGGAAAAACTGTTTTTT; CDR3 protein: CASSHSTGEKLFF
V gene: TRBV5-4; J gene: TRBJ1-1; D gene: TRBD1; clone size: .; CDR3 DNA: TGTGCCAGCAGCTTGAGGTCGGGGGGACAGGGTGAAGCTTTCTTT; CDR3 protein: CASSLRSGGQGEAFF
V gene: TRBV14; J gene: TRBJ2-5; D gene: .; clone size: .; CDR3 DNA: TGTGCCAGCAGCCGGGGGCTCCGGGAGACCCAGTACTTC; CDR3 protein: CASSRGLRETQYF
V gene: TRBV6-6; J gene: TRBJ2-7; D gene: TRBD1; clone size: .; CDR3 DNA: TGTGCCAGCAGCTCGGACAGGGGGCAGGAAGAGCAGTACTTC; CDR3 protein: CASSSDRGQEEQYF
V gene: TRBV27; J gene: TRBJ1-1; D gene: TRBD1; clone size: .; CDR3 DNA: TGTGCCAGCAGCCAAGGGGGCGCGGGCACTGAAGCTTTCTTT; CDR3 protein: CASSQGGAGTEAFF
V gene: TRBV5-1; J gene: TRBJ1-1; D gene: TRBD1; clone size: once; CDR3 DNA: TGCGCCAGCAGCTTGGGGGACAGGTATGCGAACACTGAAGCTTTCTTT; CDR3 protein: CASSLGDRYANTEAFF
V gene: TRBV27; J gene: TRBJ2-5; D gene: TRBD2; clone size: .; CDR3 DNA: TGTGCCAGCAGTGCCACTAGCGGGGCCCAAGAGACCCAGTACTTC; CDR3 protein: CASSATSGAQETQYF
V gene: TRBV29-1; J gene: TRBJ2-7; D gene: TRBD1; clone size: .; CDR3 DNA: TGCAGCACCCTCCCCGGGACAGGGGACGACGAGCAGTACTTC; CDR3 protein: CSTLPGTGDDEQYF
V gene: TRBV19; J gene: TRBJ1-4; D gene: TRBD1; clone size: .; CDR3 DNA: TGTGCCAGTAGAAGCCGGGACAGTGGAGAAAAACTGTTTTTT; CDR3 protein: CASRSRDSGEKLFF
V gene: TRBV10-3; J gene: TRBJ2-1; D gene: TRBD1; clone size: .; CDR3 DNA: TGTGCCATAGGGACAGGGCAGAATGAGCAGTTCTTC; CDR3 protein: CAIGTGQNEQFF
V gene: TRBV29-1; J gene: TRBJ1-2; D gene: .; clone size: .; CDR3 DNA: TGCAGCGCTGGTTCCCCAGGGAACGGCTACACCTTC; CDR3 protein: CSAGSPGNGYTF
V gene: TRBV15; J gene: TRBJ1-4; D gene: .; clone size: .; CDR3 DNA: TGTGCCACCAGCTTGGGGCAGGGTGGGTCTGAAAAACTGTTTTTT; CDR3 protein: CATSLGQGGSEKLFF
V gene: TRBV5-5; J gene: TRBJ1-1; D gene: TRBD1; clone size: .; CDR3 DNA: TGTGCCAGCAGCTTGGCCCCATATAGACAGGGGGCGCCTCCTGAAGCTTTCTTT; CDR3 protein: CASSLAPYRQGAPPEAFF
V gene: TRBV7-2; J gene: TRBJ2-3; D gene: TRBD2; clone size: few; CDR3 DNA: TGTGCCAGCAGCTTAGTGGGGGGGAGCACAGATACGCAGTATTTT; CDR3 protein: CASSLVGGSTDTQYF
V gene: TRBV10-1; J gene: TRBJ2-7; D gene: TRBD2; clone size: .; CDR3 DNA: TGCGCCAGCAGTGAGAATCGCCGGGGGGATAACGACGAGCAGTACTTC; CDR3 protein: CASSENRRGDNDEQYF
V gene: TRBV11-2; J gene: TRBJ1-6; D gene: .; clone size: .; CDR3 DNA: TGTGCCAGCCGCAAAGGGCAGGGGACGATTGCGTCACCCCTCCACTTT; CDR3 protein: CASRKGQGTIASPLHF
V gene: TRBV5-1; J gene: TRBJ1-4; D gene: TRBD1; clone size: .; CDR3 DNA: TGCGCCAGCAGCACCGGACAGGGGGGGCTGTCTGAAAAACTGTTTTTT; CDR3 protein: CASSTGQGGLSEKLFF
V gene: TRBV6-5; J gene: TRBJ2-3; D gene: .; clone size: .; CDR3 DNA: TGTGCCAGCAGTTACTCGACTCAGATCTCAGATACGCAGTATTTT; CDR3 protein: CASSYSTQISDTQYF
V gene: TRBV29-1; J gene: TRBJ2-7; D gene: TRBD2; clone size: few; CDR3 DNA: TGCAGCGCCCGGACTAGCGGGGCCTACGAGCAGTACTTC; CDR3 protein: CSARTSGAYEQYF
V gene: TRBV14; J gene: TRBJ1-1; D gene: .; clone size: once; CDR3 DNA: TGTGCCAGCAGCCAACAGATGAACACTGAAGCTTTCTTT; CDR3 protein: CASSQQMNTEAFF
V gene: TRBV11-2; J gene: TRBJ2-7; D gene: .; clone size: .; CDR3 DNA: TGTGCCAGCAGCCGCTTACGGGGGCAGGGGGTTGACGAGCAGTACTTC; CDR3 protein: CASSRLRGQGVDEQYF
V gene: TRBV27; J gene: TRBJ1-1; D gene: .; clone size: few; CDR3 DNA: TGTGCCAGCAGTCGACTCCCCGGGGCGGGAGGGACTGAAGCTTTCTTT; CDR3 protein: CASSRLPGAGGTEAFF
V gene: TRBV5-4; J gene: TRBJ1-6; D gene: .; clone size: .; CDR3 DNA: TGTGCCAGCAGCCCCCGGGGGGCAGGGTCGATTAATTCACCCCTCCACTTT; CDR3 protein: CASSPRGAGSINSPLHF
V gene: TRBV30; J gene: TRBJ1-5; D gene: TRBD1; clone size: once; CDR3 DNA: TGTGCCTGGAGTAGAAACAGGGGATCTCAGCCCCAGCATTTT; CDR3 protein: CAWSRNRGSQPQHF
V gene: TRBV4-1; J gene: TRBJ1-1; D gene: .; clone size: few; CDR3 DNA: TGCGCCAGCAGCCAAGGTTATGAAGCTTTCTTT; CDR3 protein: CASSQGYEAFF
V gene: TRBV13; J gene: TRBJ1-1; D gene: TRBD1; clone size: .; CDR3 DNA: TGTGCCAGCAGCTTAGTGGGGACAGCGAACACTGAAGCTTTCTTT; CDR3 protein: CASSLVGTANTEAFF
V gene: TRBV30; J gene: TRBJ1-6; D gene: .; clone size: .; CDR3 DNA: TGTGCCTGGAGGCCAGGGGCTGATTCACCCCTCCACTTT; CDR3 protein: CAWRPGADSPLHF
V gene: TRBV6-5; J gene: TRBJ2-1; D gene: TRBD2; clone size: .; CDR3 DNA: TGTGCCAGCAGTTACTCGTCGCCTAGCGGCGAGCAGTTCTTC; CDR3 protein: CASSYSSPSGEQFF
V gene: TRBV7-8; J gene: TRBJ2-7; D gene: .; clone size: once; CDR3 DNA: TGTGCCAGCAGCTTAGCCCCAGTCTACGAGCAGTACTTC; CDR3 protein: CASSLAPVYEQYF
V gene: TRBV15; J gene: TRBJ2-2; D gene: .; clone size: .; CDR3 DNA: TGTGCCACCAGCAGAGGTTTGGGACAGAACACCGGGGAGCTGTTTTTT; CDR3 protein: CATSRGLGQNTGELFF
V gene: TRBV19; J gene: TRBJ1-5; D gene: TRBD1; clone size: .; CDR3 DNA: TGTGCCAGTAGTATAGAGGGACAGGGGGAATTCAATCAGCCCCAGCATTTT; CDR3 protein: CASSIEGQGEFNQPQHF
V gene: TRBV18; J gene: TRBJ2-1; D gene: TRBD1; clone size: .; CDR3 DNA: TGTGCCAGCTCACTTCTGGGACAGGGGGCGATCGTCAATGAGCAGTTCTTC; CDR3 protein: CASSLLGQGAIVNEQFF
V gene: TRBV5-1; J gene: TRBJ2-3; D gene: .; clone size: .; CDR3 DNA: TGCGCCAGCAGCTCCCGGACAGACACACTCACAGATACGCAGTATTTT; CDR3 protein: CASSSRTDTLTDTQYF